What follows describes a single T cell receptor (beta chain). This sample stems from a study of blood T cell repertoires in COVID-19. As handled by the study authors: Reference gene primer amplification in the assay estimated nucleated cell counts. Assay: immunoSEQ multiplex PCR; the TCRdb copy retains only in-frame clones and omits some. Clone size and the V and J calls come from that table; the DNA yielded D and trimming. The sample contains just under 90,000 clones, roughly 88% of which appear only once. The CDR3 totals 14 residues. V is TRBV21-1 and J is TRBJ2-1; the table assigns TRBD1, which was not confirmed against the DNA. TRBV21-1 is a listed pseudogene. The sequence was collected from a man aged 55 to 69 with acute or convalescent COVID-19. Specimen: peripheral blood. This CDR3 reads CASTPGTVYNEQFF. The DNA of the CDR3 is TGTGCCAGCACCCCCGGGACAGTTTACAATGAGCAGTTCTTC.